The TCR beta chain under discussion was sequenced for a study of naive and memory T cell subsets. Findings and limits, study-wide: Between naive and memory subsets, TCR abundance power law exponents differed. Clonotypes here are unpaired alpha or beta chain sequences.

This clonotype was recorded at least ten times. Its antigen is undetermined. There are 12 residues in the CDR3. In germline, CDR1 is DFQATT, CDR2 SNEGSKA (reference sequence). V was cut by 2 bases and J by 1 base, with 5 bases left in between. An equimolar mix of two oligonucleotides served as the beta constant-region primer for TRBC1 and TRBC2. Ligated cDNA was amplified by four rounds of PCR with nested alpha and beta constant-region primers and SP2. Each CDR3 protein gets one entry after TCRdb re-called the UMI-ligation and nested PCR reads with MiXCR. The repertoire includes 130,000 to 150,000 distinct CDR3 sequences, about a sixth of them detected once, and about 0.14% sits in the top ten.

The receptor's source is a human donor in good health. The sample comprised naive CD4+ T cells from blood. The chain couples TRBV20-1 to TRBJ2-5; D gene unclear. CDR3 loop: CSARSVQETQYF. The CDR3 DNA reads TGCAGTGCTAGATCCGTCCAAGAGACCCAGTACTTC.